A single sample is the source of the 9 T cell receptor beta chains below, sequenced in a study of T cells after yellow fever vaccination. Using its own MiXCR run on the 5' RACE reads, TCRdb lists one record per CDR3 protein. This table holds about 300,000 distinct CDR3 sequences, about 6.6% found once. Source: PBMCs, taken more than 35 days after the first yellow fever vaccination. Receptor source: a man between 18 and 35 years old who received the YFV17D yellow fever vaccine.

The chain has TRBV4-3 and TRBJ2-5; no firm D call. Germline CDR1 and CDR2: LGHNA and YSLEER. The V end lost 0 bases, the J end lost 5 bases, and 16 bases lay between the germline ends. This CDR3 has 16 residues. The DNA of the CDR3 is TGCGCCAGCAGCCAAGATGGGGTGGTGAGGACGGAGACCCAGTACTTC. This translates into CASSQDGVVRTETQYF.

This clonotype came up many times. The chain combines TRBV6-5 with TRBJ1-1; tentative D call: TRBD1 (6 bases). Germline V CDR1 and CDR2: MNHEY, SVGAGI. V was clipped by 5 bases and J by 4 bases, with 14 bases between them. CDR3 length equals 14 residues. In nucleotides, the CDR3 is TGTGCCAGCAGTATTTGGGGGGCTGGCACTGAAGCTTTCTTT. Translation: CASSIWGAGTEAFF.

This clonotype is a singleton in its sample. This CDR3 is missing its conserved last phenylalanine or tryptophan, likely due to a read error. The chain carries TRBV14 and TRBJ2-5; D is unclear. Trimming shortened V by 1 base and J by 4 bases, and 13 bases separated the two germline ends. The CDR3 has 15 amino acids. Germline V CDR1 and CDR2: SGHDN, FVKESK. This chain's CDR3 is CASSQGPHPIETQYL. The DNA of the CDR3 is TGTGCCAGCAGCCAAGGCCCTCATCCGATAGAGACCCAGTACTTA.

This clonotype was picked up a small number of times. In DNA, the CDR3 is TGTGCCAGCAGCGGGGACTCTGGAAACACCATATATTTT. Residues: CASSGDSGNTIYF. V usage is TRBV3-1 and J usage is TRBJ1-3; D is unresolved. Per the germline V gene, CDR1 is LGHDT and CDR2 is YNNKEL (reference sequence). Trimming removed 5 bases from V and 0 bases from J, with 5 bases in between. CDR3 length equals 13 residues.

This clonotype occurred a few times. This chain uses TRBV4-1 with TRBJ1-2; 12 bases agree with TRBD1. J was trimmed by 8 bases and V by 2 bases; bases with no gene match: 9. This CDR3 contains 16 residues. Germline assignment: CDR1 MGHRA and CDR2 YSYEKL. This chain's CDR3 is CASSQQGTGGQGGYTF. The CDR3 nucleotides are TGCGCCAGCAGCCAACAAGGGACAGGGGGCCAAGGAGGCTACACCTTC.

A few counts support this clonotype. CDR3: CASSQIRGMHSWYTF. CDR3 nucleotide sequence: TGCGCCAGCAGCCAAATCAGGGGGATGCATTCGTGGTACACCTTC. V is TRBV4-3 and J is TRBJ1-2; 7 bases line up with TRBD1. CDR3 size: 15 residues. V gave up 2 bases and J gave up 11 bases; unmatched junction bases: 14. The V gene's germline CDR1 is LGHNA and CDR2 YSLEER.

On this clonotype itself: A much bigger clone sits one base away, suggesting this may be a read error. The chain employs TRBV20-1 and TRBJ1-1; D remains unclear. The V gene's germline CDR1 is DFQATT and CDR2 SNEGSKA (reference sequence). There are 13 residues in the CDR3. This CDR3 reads CCAREDGNTEAFF. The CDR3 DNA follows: TGCTGTGCTAGAGAGGACGGGAACACTGAAGCTTTCTTT.

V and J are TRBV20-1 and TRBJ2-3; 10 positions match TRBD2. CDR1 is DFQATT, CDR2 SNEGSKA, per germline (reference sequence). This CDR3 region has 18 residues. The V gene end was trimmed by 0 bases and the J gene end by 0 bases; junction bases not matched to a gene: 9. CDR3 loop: CSARDRDSGGPSTDTQYF. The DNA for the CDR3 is TGCAGTGCTAGAGATCGCGATAGCGGGGGGCCTAGCACAGATACGCAGTATTTT.

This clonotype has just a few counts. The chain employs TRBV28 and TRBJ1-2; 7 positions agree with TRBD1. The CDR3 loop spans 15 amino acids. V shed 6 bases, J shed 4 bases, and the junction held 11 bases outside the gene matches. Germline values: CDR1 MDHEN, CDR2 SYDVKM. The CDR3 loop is CASSPPGQRPYGYTF. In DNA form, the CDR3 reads TGTGCCAGCAGCCCCCCGGGACAGCGGCCCTATGGCTACACCTTC.